One and the same sample provided the 18 T cell receptor beta chains below, sequenced in a study of T cells in Graves' hyperthyroidism and ophthalmopathy (dated by TCRdb to the late 2010s). Libraries were constructed by multiplex PCR. The sequencer listed for this sample is Illumina HiSeq 2000. The TCR beta CDR3 regions were amplified from the RNA transcripts. A first-round RT-PCR of the TCR CDR3 used the HTBI primer set with the Qiagen OneStep RT-PCR kit. TCRdb reran the public reads through fastp at Q25 and MiXCR, keeping productive beta chains. Merged by CDR3 protein, the rows form single entries marked with the most common genes and DNA. The sample table records about 570,000 distinct CDR3 sequences; 12% to 15% of these occur just once. The ten largest clonotypes hold about 15% of the sample. Sequenced sample: blood. The receptors originated from a middle-aged woman with Graves' hyperthyroidism.

This clonotype was seen repeatedly, ten times or more. The V gene is TRBV7-8, the J gene TRBJ1-5; D not certain. Trimming left V 5 bases short and J 3 bases short, with 11 bases between. This CDR3 contains 14 residues. Germline CDR1 is SGHVS and CDR2 is FQNEAQ. The CDR3 bases are TGTGCCAGCAGCACTTACAGAGACAATCAGCCCCAGCATTTT. It codes for CASSTYRDNQPQHF.

This clonotype was counted many times. The chain carries TRBV10-3 and TRBJ2-3; 10 bases are a match to TRBD2. The CDR3 has 17 amino acids. Germline V CDR1 and CDR2: ENHRY, SYGVKD. Trimming took 3 bases from V and 0 from J; bases not matched to a gene: 6. CDR3 coding DNA: TGTGCCATCAGTGAACCGACTAGCGGGTTTAGCACAGATACGCAGTATTTT. Its protein is CAISEPTSGFSTDTQYF.

The V and J genes are TRBV20-1 and TRBJ2-3; 15 nucleotides match TRBD2. The germline V gene encodes CDR1 DFQATT and CDR2 SNEGSKA (reference sequence). The CDR3 sequence is 16 residues long. Losses at the gene ends were 4 bases for V and 3 bases for J; bases not matched to a gene: 5. Here the CDR3 reads CSAKTGTSGRTDTQYF. CDR3 DNA sequence: TGCAGTGCTAAGACCGGGACTAGCGGGAGGACAGATACGCAGTATTTT.

V is TRBV13 and J is TRBJ2-1; D not resolved. Germline V CDR1 and CDR2: PRHDT, FYEKMQ (reference sequence). The CDR3 sequence is 13 residues long. Deletions cut 3 bases from V and 5 bases from J, with 8 bases between. For the CDR3, the DNA is TGTGCCAGCAGCTTTGAGAAGGACAATGAGCAGTTCTTC. This sequence encodes CASSFEKDNEQFF.

This clonotype was seen only a few times. The CDR3 protein is CASSHQDGRGQETQYF. The CDR3 DNA follows: TGCGCCAGCAGCCACCAGGACGGGCGGGGACAAGAGACCCAGTACTTC. The genes are TRBV4-1 and TRBJ2-5; possible D gene TRBD2, 6 bases. The CDR3 sequence is 16 residues long. Trimming pared 3 bases from V and 2 bases from J, leaving 16 bases between. Germline CDR1 MGHRA, CDR2 YSYEKL.

This clonotype was seen many times. The genes are TRBV28 and TRBJ1-5, with 7 positions matching TRBD1. Germline V CDR1 and CDR2: MDHEN, SYDVKM. The CDR3 contains 15 residues. After removal of 2 bases from V and 1 base from J, the junction contained 2 bases not matched to a gene. DNA of the CDR3: TGTGCCAGCAGTTTAACAGGGGAGAGCAATCAGCCCCAGCATTTT. The encoded protein is CASSLTGESNQPQHF.

This clonotype was counted only a few times. This rearrangement joins TRBV2 to TRBJ2-5; possible D gene TRBD1, 5 bases. Germline CDR1 and CDR2: SNHLY and FYNNEI. This CDR3 is 14 amino acids long. V was cut by 7 bases and J by 2 bases, with 14 bases left in between. The CDR3 region has the DNA TGTGCCAGCATTCCGACAGCTAGACAAGAGACCCAGTACTTC. It yields the protein CASIPTARQETQYF.

This clonotype appeared a few times. This rearrangement joins TRBV29-1 to TRBJ1-5; 9 nucleotides match TRBD1. The CDR3 is 14 residues long. CDR1 SQVTM and CDR2 ANQGSEA come from the germline V gene. The V segment lost 6 bases and the J segment 4 bases; nucleotides outside the gene matches: 7. The CDR3 protein is CSVGIGTGNQPQHF. In nucleotides, the CDR3 is TGCAGCGTAGGTATCGGGACAGGGAATCAGCCCCAGCATTTT.

This CDR3 reads CASRPRPLAGGEQYF. DNA of the CDR3: TGTGCCAGCAGACCCAGACCCCTAGCGGGTGGCGAGCAGTACTTC. The V gene is TRBV7-2, the J gene TRBJ2-7, with TRBD2 matching over 8 bases. Per germline, CDR1 SGHTA and CDR2 FQGNSA. This CDR3 region has 15 residues. Trimming at V came to 6 bases and at J to 6 bases, leaving 13 bases not matched to a gene.

This clonotype was recorded at least ten times. The DNA for the CDR3 is TGCAGTGCTAGACTAGCGGGAATTCACGAGCAGTACTTC. Translated: CSARLAGIHEQYF. The rearrangement uses TRBV20-1 and TRBJ2-7, with TRBD2 matching 9 bases. Trimming removed 2 bases from V and 5 bases from J; junction bases left unmatched: 4. This CDR3 region has 13 residues. The germline V gene encodes CDR1 DFQATT and CDR2 SNEGSKA (reference sequence).

This clonotype has a count of ten or more. The CDR3 loop is CASSSSKPSGITDTQYF. The CDR3, as DNA: TGTGCCAGCAGTTCTTCTAAACCTAGCGGGATCACAGATACGCAGTATTTT. The J gene is TRBJ2-3, the V gene TRBV28; 9 bases match TRBD2. The CDR3 sequence is 17 residues long. Germline assignment: CDR1 MDHEN and CDR2 SYDVKM. The trim removed 4 bases at V and 2 bases at J, leaving 10 bases unmatched.

V is TRBV27 and J is TRBJ1-4, with D perhaps matching TRBD1 (6 bases). This CDR3 region has 15 residues. Trimming cost V 6 bases and J 8 bases, with 19 bases left between them. The germline CDR1 and CDR2 sequences are MNHEY and SMNVEV (reference sequence). The CDR3 DNA follows: TGTGCCAGCAGCCCTGGCGGGGGCGACCTCGAAAAACTGTTTTTT. This gives the protein CASSPGGGDLEKLFF.

This clonotype was counted a few times. V is TRBV2 and J is TRBJ1-4, with 7 bases aligning to TRBD1. The CDR3 runs 15 residues. The V and J ends lost 6 bases and 8 bases, in that order; junction bases with no gene match: 12. Germline V gene lookup returns CDR1 SNHLY and CDR2 FYNNEI. The CDR3 DNA reads as TGTGCCAGCAGAGATAAAACAGGGGACTGGGAAAAACTGTTTTTT. This encodes CASRDKTGDWEKLFF.

This clonotype occurred many times. The gene calls are TRBV7-3 and TRBJ2-1; D not resolved. The V and J ends lost 0 bases and 7 bases respectively, with 13 bases between them. The CDR3 consists of 15 residues. The germline CDR1 and CDR2 sequences are SGHTA and FQGTGA. The chain's CDR3 is CASSLTSSTNNEQFF. CDR3 nucleotides: TGTGCCAGCAGCTTAACTAGCAGTACTAATAATGAGCAGTTCTTC.

This clonotype was seen repeatedly, ten times or more. The chain links TRBV28 to TRBJ1-6, with 11 bases fitting TRBD1. Germline loops: CDR1 MDHEN, CDR2 SYDVKM. CDR3 length: 15 amino acids. The V segment lost 6 bases and the J segment 7 bases; nucleotides outside the gene matches: 5. The CDR3 DNA sequence: TGTGCCAGCAGGATTGGGACAGGGGGAAATTCACCCCTCCACTTT. It yields the protein CASRIGTGGNSPLHF.

This clonotype was seen at least ten times. The chain's CDR3 is CASTTRNYGYTF. CDR3 in DNA: TGTGCCAGCACGACACGGAACTATGGCTACACCTTC. The chain employs TRBV2 and TRBJ1-2; the D is unclear. Germline-derived CDR1 and CDR2 are SNHLY and FYNNEI. The CDR3 is made up of 12 amino acids. V dropped 7 bases and J dropped 2 bases, with 8 bases sitting between them.

There are many counts of this clonotype. The chain links TRBV5-1 to TRBJ2-7; TRBD2 agrees at 10 bases. The CDR3 totals 14 residues. Germline V CDR1 and CDR2: SGHRS, YFSETQ. V dropped 7 bases and J dropped 3; count of bases not matched to a gene: 7. The CDR3 nucleotides read TGCGCCAGCGGACCTAGCGGGAGTTTCTACGAGCAGTACTTC. This translates into CASGPSGSFYEQYF. Full variable domain (rest looked up from reference TRBV5-1 and TRBJ2-7): KAGVTQTPRYLIKTRGQQVTLSCSPISGHRSVSWYQQTPGQGLQFLFEYFSETQRNKGNFPGRFSGRQFSNSRSEMNVSTLELGDSALYLCASGPSGSFYEQYFGPGTRLTVT.

The rearrangement joins TRBV14 to TRBJ1-3; the D gene is possibly TRBD1 (5 bases). This CDR3 is 17 amino acids long. Trimming removed 4 bases from V and 0 bases from J, with 16 bases in between. CDR1 SGHDN and CDR2 FVKESK come from the germline V gene. The CDR3 DNA reads as TGTGCCAGCAGCCTGGGCTATGGGACTCGCTCTGGAAACACCATATATTTT. Its translation is CASSLGYGTRSGNTIYF.